This TCR beta chain was obtained from a study of beta chain features in type 1 diabetes. For the study at large: Age, gender and cell yields were similar between patients and healthy donors. The study examined around 99,000,000 sorted cells across all samples. General observations from the study: Across all four CD4+ subsets, people with type 1 diabetes showed modestly shorter TCRB CDR3s. In these data, an HLA type influence on TCRB rearrangement remained unresolved.

Sequenced material consisted of expressed TCRB transcripts (all of the isolated RNA was reverse transcribed). Profiling relied on immunoSEQ multiplex PCR, and the TCRdb table lists in-frame clones only, not all of them. Altogether roughly 250,000 clones are present, roughly 20% being singletons, with the ten largest covering 0.028%. Turning to this clone: Its antigen is not known. This same CDR3 is encoded by further DNA sequences in the sample.

Material: naive CD4+ T cells from blood. This clonotype originated in a woman aged 40 to 50 with type 1 diabetes.

The CDR3 sequence: CSVDRGNTGELFF. In nucleotides, the CDR3 is TGCAGCGTTGACAGGGGGAACACCGGGGAGCTGTTTTTT. The chain is built from TRBV29-1 and TRBJ2-2; possibly TRBD1 for D (6 bases). Germline V gives CDR1 SQVTM, CDR2 ANQGSEA. V was clipped by 3 bases and J by 1 base, with 6 bases between them. The CDR3 sequence is 13 residues long.